The 9 T cell receptor beta chains presented below share a single source sample, sequenced in a study of beta chain features in type 1 diabetes. No antigen is known for these receptors. Reverse transcription of all isolated RNA meant that expressed TCRB transcripts were sequenced. Some clones are missing from TCRdb's copy, which holds only in-frame ones; the method was immunoSEQ multiplex PCR. This sample has hundreds of thousands of clones, with under 15% found just once. The study, taken as a whole, reports: Within each of all four CD4+ subsets, Type 1 diabetes patients had TCRB CDR3s that were moderately but significantly shorter.

Sequenced: naive CD4+ T cells from blood. The receptors here all came from a man in his late teens or twenties with type 1 diabetes.

The J gene is TRBJ1-1, the V gene TRBV2, with D unclear. CDR3 size: 14 residues. The germline CDR1 and CDR2 sequences are SNHLY and FYNNEI. Trimming removed 2 bases from V and 0 bases from J, with 7 bases in between. The CDR3, as DNA: TGTGCCAGCAGTGAACAACTCATGAACACTGAAGCTTTCTTT. This codes for CASSEQLMNTEAFF.

This clone was found a few times. The sample has other DNA sequences that encode this CDR3 too. The chain uses TRBV30 and TRBJ1-1; tentative D call: TRBD1 (5 bases). V gave up 3 bases and J gave up 3 bases, with 11 bases separating them. Germline CDR1 is GTSNPN and CDR2 is SVGIG (reference sequence). This CDR3 has 13 amino acids. This CDR3 reads CAWSPQGDTEAFF. CDR3 coding DNA: TGTGCCTGGAGCCCGCAGGGTGACACTGAAGCTTTCTTT.

The chain uses TRBV29-1 and TRBJ1-1; D remains ambiguous. The CDR3 extends over 12 amino acids. The germline gives CDR1 SQVTM, CDR2 ANQGSEA. V gave up 1 base and J gave up 5 bases, with 8 bases separating them. The CDR3 region is CSVEGVATEAFF. The CDR3 DNA reads TGCAGCGTTGAAGGGGTAGCGACTGAAGCTTTCTTT.

V usage is TRBV7-2 and J usage is TRBJ2-5, with TRBD1 identical over 7 bases. This CDR3 contains 13 residues. In germline, CDR1 is SGHTA, CDR2 FQGNSA. J gave up 4 bases and V 6 bases, and 5 bases lay outside the gene matches. The CDR3 sequence: CASSPGTVETQYF. The CDR3 region has the DNA TGTGCCAGCAGTCCCGGGACAGTAGAGACCCAGTACTTC.

The chain has TRBV10-3 and TRBJ2-3; 8 bases match TRBD1. This CDR3 comprises 14 residues. V shed 8 bases and J 2 bases; nucleotides not matched to a gene: 6. Germline V gene sequence: CDR1 ENHRY, CDR2 SYGVKD. In nucleotides, the CDR3 is TGTGCCATCGGGGAGGACAGGGTCACAGATACGCAGTATTTT. Protein sequence: CAIGEDRVTDTQYF.

The rearrangement uses TRBV13 and TRBJ2-1; TRBD1 is a possible D gene (5 bases). V was cut by 5 bases and J by 3 bases, with 8 bases left in between. The CDR3 consists of 13 residues. Germline V CDR1 and CDR2: PRHDT, FYEKMQ (reference sequence). DNA of the CDR3: TGTGCCAGCAGCCAACAGGTCTACAATGAGCAGTTCTTC. Protein: CASSQQVYNEQFF.

This clone was recorded a few times. The V and J genes are TRBV19 and TRBJ2-7; D perhaps matches TRBD2 (6 bases). Between the trimmed V and J ends, which lost 4 bases and 6 bases, there was a span of 22 bases. This CDR3 is 16 amino acids long. The germline V gene encodes CDR1 LNHDA and CDR2 SQIVND (reference sequence). The CDR3 sequence is CASSRSFNGGSAEQYF. CDR3 bases: TGTGCCAGTAGTAGGTCGTTTAATGGAGGGTCGGCCGAGCAGTACTTC.

This clone was recorded a few times. The V gene is TRBV9, the J gene TRBJ2-5; D possibly corresponds to TRBD1 (6 bases). V lost 3 bases, J lost 1 base, and 10 bases lay in between. The length of the CDR3 is 14 residues. Germline values: CDR1 SGDLS, CDR2 YYNGEE. CDR3 nucleotide sequence: TGTGCCAGCAGCGGGCGACAGGTCCAAGAGACCCAGTACTTC. Its translation is CASSGRQVQETQYF.

This clone has just a few counts. This chain joins TRBV7-2 and TRBJ2-2; TRBD2 matches 8 bases. J gave up 4 bases and V 5 bases, and 9 bases lay outside the gene matches. The CDR3 extends over 16 amino acids. The germline V gene has CDR1 SGHTA and CDR2 FQGNSA. CDR3 nucleotides: TGTGCCAGCAGCCCGTGGCAGCGGGGGACCACCGGGGAGCTGTTTTTT. This sequence encodes CASSPWQRGTTGELFF.